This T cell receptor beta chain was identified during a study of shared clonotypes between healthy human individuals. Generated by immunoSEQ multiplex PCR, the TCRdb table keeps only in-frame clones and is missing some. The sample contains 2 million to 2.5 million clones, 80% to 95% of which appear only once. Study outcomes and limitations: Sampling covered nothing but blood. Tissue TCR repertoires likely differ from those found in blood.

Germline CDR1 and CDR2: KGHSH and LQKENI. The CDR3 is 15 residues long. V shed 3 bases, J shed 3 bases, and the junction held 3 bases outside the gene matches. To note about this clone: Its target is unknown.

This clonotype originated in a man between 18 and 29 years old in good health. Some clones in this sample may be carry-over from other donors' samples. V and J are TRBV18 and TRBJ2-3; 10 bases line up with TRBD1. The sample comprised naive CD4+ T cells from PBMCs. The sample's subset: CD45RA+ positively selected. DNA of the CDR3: TGTGCCAGCTCACCCCGGGACAGGGGTACAGATACGCAGTATTTT. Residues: CASSPRDRGTDTQYF.